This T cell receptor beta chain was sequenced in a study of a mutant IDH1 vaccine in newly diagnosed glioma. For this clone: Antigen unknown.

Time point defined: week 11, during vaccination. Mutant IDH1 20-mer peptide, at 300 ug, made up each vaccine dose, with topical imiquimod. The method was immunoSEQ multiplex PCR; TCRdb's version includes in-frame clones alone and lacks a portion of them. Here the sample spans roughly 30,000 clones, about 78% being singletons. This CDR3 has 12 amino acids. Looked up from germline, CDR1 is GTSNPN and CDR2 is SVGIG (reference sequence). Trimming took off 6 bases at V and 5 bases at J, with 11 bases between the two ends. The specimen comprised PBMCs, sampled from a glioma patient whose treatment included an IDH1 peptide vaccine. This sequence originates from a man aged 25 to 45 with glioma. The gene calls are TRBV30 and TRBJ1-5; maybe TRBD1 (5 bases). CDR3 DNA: TGTGCCTGTAGGGGTGGGGATCAGCCCCAGCATTTT. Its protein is CACRGGDQPQHF.